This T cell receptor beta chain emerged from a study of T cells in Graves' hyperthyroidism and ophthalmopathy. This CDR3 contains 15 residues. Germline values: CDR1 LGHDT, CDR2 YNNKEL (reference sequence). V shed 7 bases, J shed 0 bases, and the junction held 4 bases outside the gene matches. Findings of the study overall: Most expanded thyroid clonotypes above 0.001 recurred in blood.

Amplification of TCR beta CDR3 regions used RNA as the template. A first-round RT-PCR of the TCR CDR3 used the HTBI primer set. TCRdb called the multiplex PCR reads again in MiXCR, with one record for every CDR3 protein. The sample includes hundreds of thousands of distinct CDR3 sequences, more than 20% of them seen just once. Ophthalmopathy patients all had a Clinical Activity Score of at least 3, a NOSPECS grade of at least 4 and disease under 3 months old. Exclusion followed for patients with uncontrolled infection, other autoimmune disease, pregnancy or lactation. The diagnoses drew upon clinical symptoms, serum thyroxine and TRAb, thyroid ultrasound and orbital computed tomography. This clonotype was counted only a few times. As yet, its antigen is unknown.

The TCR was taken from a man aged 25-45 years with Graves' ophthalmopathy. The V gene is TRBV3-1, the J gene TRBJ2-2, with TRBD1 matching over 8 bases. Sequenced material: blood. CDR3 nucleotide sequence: TGTGCCAGCACCCTACAGGGGGCGAACACCGGGGAGCTGTTTTTT. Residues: CASTLQGANTGELFF.